This TCR beta chain was sequenced for a study of cytomegalovirus exposure and HLA in healthy donors. Unrecorded immune exposures were likely, despite nominal health at sampling. Notes on this clone: As yet, its antigen is unknown.

The PCR was carried out with 60 Vbeta primers and 13 Jbeta primers. Using immunoSEQ multiplex PCR, the repertoire was profiled, and TCRdb retains in-frame clones only, with some absent. This table has around 100,000 clones, around 84% appearing once. This CDR3 has 14 amino acids. From germline, CDR1 is SGHTA and CDR2 FQGNSA. With 1 base removed from V and 4 bases from J, the gap between germline ends came to 7 bases. The study's findings and limits: A reported reduction in N-insertions relative to the approximately 640-donor mean was seen in an Asian-associated ancestry cluster in a later analysis. Presence/absence analyses supposed approximately even sequencing depth among donors. Associated with HLA alleles at 0.05 false discovery rate in a later analysis were over 15,000 TCR beta sequences.

The rearrangement uses TRBV7-2 and TRBJ1-4; D is possibly TRBD1 (6 bases). This TCR was sampled from a woman aged 18-29 years in good health and CMV-seronegative. Source material: PBMCs. CDR3: CASSLEGDNEKLFF. CDR3 coding DNA: TGTGCCAGCAGCTTAGAGGGGGATAATGAAAAACTGTTTTTT. Variable domain in full (rest from reference TRBV7-2 and TRBJ1-4): GAGVSQSPSNKVTEKGKDVELRCDPISGHTALYWYRQSLGQGLEFLIYFQGNSAPDKSGLPSDRFSAERTGGSVSTLTIQRTQQEDSAVYLCASSLEGDNEKLFFGSGTQLSVL.